This section outlines one TCR beta chain sequence together with its context. This specimen comes from a study of patients and donors after allogeneic stem cell transplantation. TCRdb re-called the RT-PCR reads through MiXCR, storing one row per CDR3 protein. Among 20,000 or so distinct CDR3 sequences listed, approximately 39% were seen once. This sequence originates from a human donor who was either an allogeneic HSCT recipient or a stem cell or donor lymphocyte infusion donor (not recorded which). It is not recorded whose cells these are; they may come from a transplant donor. The sample consisted of blood, either unsorted or a sorted T cell fraction (not recorded which).

CDR3 protein: CAISEGVFDSPLHF. The CDR3 DNA sequence: TGTGCCATCAGTGAGGGAGTATTTGATTCACCCCTCCACTTT. This rearrangement joins TRBV10-3 to TRBJ1-6; D is uncertain. Trimming removed 2 bases from V and 8 bases from J, with 10 bases in between. From germline, CDR1 is ENHRY and CDR2 SYGVKD. This CDR3 spans 14 amino acids.